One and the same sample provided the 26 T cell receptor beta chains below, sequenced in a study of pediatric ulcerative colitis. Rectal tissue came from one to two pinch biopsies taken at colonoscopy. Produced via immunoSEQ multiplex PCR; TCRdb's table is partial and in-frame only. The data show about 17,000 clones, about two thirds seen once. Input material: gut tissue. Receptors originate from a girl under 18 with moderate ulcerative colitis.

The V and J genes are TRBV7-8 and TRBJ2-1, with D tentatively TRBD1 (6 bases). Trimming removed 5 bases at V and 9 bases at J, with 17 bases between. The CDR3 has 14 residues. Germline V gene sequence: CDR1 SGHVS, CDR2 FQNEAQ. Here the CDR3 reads CASSLTKDRFEQFF. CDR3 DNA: TGTGCCAGCAGCCTCACTAAGGACAGATTTGAGCAGTTCTTC.

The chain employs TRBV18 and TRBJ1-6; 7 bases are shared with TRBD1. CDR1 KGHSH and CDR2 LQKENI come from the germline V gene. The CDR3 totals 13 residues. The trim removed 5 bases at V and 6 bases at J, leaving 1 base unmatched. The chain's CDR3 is CASSRDSNSPLHF. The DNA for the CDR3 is TGTGCCAGCTCAAGGGACAGTAATTCACCCCTCCACTTT.

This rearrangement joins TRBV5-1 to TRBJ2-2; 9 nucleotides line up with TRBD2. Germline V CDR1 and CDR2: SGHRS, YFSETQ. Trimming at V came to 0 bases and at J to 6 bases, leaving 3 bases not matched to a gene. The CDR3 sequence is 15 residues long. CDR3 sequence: CASSLGREGPGELFF. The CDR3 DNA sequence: TGCGCCAGCAGCTTGGGGCGGGAGGGCCCCGGGGAGCTGTTTTTT.

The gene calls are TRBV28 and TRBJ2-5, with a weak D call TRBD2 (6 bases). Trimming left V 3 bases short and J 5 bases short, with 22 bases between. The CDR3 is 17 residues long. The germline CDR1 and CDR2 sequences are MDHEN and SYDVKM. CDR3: CASSFPLERALGETQYF. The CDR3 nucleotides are TGTGCCAGCAGTTTCCCGCTCGAGCGGGCGTTAGGGGAGACCCAGTACTTC. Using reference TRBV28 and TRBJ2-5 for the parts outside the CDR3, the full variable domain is DVKVTQSSRYLVKRTGEKVFLECVQDMDHENMFWYRQDPGLGLRLIYFSYDVKMKEKGDIPEGYSVSREKKERFSLILESASTNQTSMYLCASSFPLERALGETQYFGPGTRLLVL.

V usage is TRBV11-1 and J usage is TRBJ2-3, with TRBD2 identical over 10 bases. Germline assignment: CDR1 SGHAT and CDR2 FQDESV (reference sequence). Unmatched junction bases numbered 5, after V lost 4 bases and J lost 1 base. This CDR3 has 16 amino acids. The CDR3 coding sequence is TGTGCCAGCAGCTCCCATAGCGGGGGGCGCACAGATACGCAGTATTTT. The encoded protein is CASSSHSGGRTDTQYF.

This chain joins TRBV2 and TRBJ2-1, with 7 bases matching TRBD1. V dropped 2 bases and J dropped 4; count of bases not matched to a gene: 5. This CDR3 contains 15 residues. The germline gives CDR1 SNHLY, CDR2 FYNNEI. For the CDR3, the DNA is TGTGCCAGCAGTGAAACGGCAGGGGGTTACAATGAGCAGTTCTTC. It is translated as CASSETAGGYNEQFF.

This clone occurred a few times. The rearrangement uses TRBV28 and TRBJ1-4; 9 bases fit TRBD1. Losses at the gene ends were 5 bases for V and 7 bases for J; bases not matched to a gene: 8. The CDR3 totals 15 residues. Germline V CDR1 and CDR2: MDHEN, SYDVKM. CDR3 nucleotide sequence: TGTGCCAGCAGTCTTCCGGGACAGGGTTCTGAAAAACTGTTTTTT. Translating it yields CASSLPGQGSEKLFF.

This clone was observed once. CDR3 in amino acids: CASSQQGYDIGGIGQYF. The CDR3, as DNA: TGTGCCAGCAGCCAACAGGGATATGACATTGGGGGTATTGGGCAGTACTTC. The V and J genes are TRBV2 and TRBJ2-7; TRBD1 is a possible D gene (6 bases). CDR1 is SNHLY and CDR2 is FYNNEI in the germline V gene. This CDR3 contains 17 residues. V was pared by 6 bases and J by 9 bases, with 30 bases between. Together with reference TRBV2 and TRBJ2-7, the CDR3 gives the full variable domain: EPEVTQTPSHQVTQMGQEVILRCVPISNHLYFYWYRQILGQKVEFLVSFYNNEISEKSEIFDDQFSVERPDGSNFTLKIRSTKLEDSAMYFCASSQQGYDIGGIGQYFGPGTRLTVT.

CDR3 DNA sequence: TGCGCCAGCAGCCAAGGTCTAGCGCAAAGCTCCTACAATGAGCAGTTCTTC. This sequence encodes CASSQGLAQSSYNEQFF. This sequence joins TRBV4-1 and TRBJ2-1; a weak D match, TRBD2 (6 bases). Between the trimmed V and J ends, which lost 1 base and 0 bases, there was a span of 13 bases. The CDR3 is made up of 17 amino acids. CDR1 and CDR2 from the germline V gene are MGHRA and YSYEKL.

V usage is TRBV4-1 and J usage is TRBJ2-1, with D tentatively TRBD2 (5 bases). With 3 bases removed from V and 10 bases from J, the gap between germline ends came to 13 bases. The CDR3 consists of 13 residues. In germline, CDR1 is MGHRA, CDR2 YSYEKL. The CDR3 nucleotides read TGCGCCAGCAGCCACCCCGAGCGGAGCGAGCAGTTCTTC. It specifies CASSHPERSEQFF.

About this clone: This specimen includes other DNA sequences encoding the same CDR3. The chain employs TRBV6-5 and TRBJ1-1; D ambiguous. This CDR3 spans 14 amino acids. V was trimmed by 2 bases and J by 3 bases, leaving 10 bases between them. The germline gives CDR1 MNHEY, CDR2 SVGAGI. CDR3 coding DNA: TGTGCCAGCAGTTACACTGGACGGGACACTGAAGCTTTCTTT. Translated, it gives CASSYTGRDTEAFF.

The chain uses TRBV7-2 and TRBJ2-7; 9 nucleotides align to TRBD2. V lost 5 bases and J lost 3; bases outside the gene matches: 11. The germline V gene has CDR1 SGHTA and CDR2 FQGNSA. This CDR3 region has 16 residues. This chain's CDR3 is CASSPGLADTFYEQYF. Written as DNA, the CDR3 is TGTGCCAGCAGCCCGGGACTAGCTGATACCTTCTACGAGCAGTACTTC. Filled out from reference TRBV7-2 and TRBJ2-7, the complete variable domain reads GAGVSQSPSNKVTEKGKDVELRCDPISGHTALYWYRQSLGQGLEFLIYFQGNSAPDKSGLPSDRFSAERTGGSVSTLTIQRTQQEDSAVYLCASSPGLADTFYEQYFGPGTRLTVT.

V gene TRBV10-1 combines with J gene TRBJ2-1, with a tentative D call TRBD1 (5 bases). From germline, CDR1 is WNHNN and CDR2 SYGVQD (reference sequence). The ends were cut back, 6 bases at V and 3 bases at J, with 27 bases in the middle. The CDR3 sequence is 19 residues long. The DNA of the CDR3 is TGCGCCAGCAGCCTTATTCGGACAAAAGAGTCTGGAGTCTACAATGAGCAGTTCTTC. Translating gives CASSLIRTKESGVYNEQFF.

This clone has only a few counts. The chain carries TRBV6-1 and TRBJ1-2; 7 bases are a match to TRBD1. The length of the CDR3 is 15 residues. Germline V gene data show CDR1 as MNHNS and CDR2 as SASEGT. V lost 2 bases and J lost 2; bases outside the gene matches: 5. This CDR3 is CASSERGQWNYGYTF. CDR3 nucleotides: TGTGCCAGCAGTGAAAGGGGACAGTGGAACTATGGCTACACCTTC.

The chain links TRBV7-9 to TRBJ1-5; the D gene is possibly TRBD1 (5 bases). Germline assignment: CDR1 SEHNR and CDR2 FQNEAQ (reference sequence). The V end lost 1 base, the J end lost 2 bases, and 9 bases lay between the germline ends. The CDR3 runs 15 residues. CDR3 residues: CASSLGDGRNQPQHF. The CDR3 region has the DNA TGTGCCAGCAGCTTAGGGGACGGGCGCAATCAGCCCCAGCATTTT.

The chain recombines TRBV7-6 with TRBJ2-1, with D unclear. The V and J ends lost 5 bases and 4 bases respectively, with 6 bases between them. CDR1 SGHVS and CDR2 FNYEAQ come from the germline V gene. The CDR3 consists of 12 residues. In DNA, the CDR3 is TGTGCCAGCAGCCCCTCTTACAATGAGCAGTTCTTC. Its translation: CASSPSYNEQFF.

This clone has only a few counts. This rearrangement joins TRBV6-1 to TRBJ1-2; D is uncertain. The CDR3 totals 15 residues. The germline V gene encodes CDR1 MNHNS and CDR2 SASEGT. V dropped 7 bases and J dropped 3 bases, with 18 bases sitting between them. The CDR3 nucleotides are TGTGCCAGCACTAGATTTAGGTACACAGACTATGGCTACACCTTC. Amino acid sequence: CASTRFRYTDYGYTF.

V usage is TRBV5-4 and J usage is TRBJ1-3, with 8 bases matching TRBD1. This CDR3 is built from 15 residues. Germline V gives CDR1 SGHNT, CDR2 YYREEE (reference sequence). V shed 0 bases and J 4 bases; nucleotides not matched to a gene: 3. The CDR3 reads CASSLGQGRGNTIYF. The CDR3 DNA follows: TGTGCCAGCAGCTTGGGACAGGGGAGGGGAAACACCATATATTTT.

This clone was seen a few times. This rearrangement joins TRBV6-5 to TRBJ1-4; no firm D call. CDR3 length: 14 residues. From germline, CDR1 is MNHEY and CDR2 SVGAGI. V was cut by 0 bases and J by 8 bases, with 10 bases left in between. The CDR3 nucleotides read TGTGCCAGCAGTTACTCGGCCGTGCGGGAAAAACTGTTTTTT. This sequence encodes CASSYSAVREKLFF.

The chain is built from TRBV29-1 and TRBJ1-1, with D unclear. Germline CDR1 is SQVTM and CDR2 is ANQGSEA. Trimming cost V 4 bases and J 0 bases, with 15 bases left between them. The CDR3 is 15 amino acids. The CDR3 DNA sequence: TGCAGCGTTGCCCCCGGATGGGGAATGAACACTGAAGCTTTCTTT. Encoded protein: CSVAPGWGMNTEAFF.

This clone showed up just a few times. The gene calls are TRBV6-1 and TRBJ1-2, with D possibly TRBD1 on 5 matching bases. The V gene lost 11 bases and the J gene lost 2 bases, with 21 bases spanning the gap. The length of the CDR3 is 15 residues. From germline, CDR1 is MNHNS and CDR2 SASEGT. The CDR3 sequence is CASASWGDPNYGYTF. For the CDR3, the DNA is TGTGCCTCGGCCTCGTGGGGCGATCCCAACTATGGCTACACCTTC.

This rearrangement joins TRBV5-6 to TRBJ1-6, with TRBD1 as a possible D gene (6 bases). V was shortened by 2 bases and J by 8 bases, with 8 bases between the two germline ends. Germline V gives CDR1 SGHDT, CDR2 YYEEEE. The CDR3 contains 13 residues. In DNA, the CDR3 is TGTGCCAGCAGCTTTAACAGGGATTCACCCCTCCACTTT. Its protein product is CASSFNRDSPLHF.

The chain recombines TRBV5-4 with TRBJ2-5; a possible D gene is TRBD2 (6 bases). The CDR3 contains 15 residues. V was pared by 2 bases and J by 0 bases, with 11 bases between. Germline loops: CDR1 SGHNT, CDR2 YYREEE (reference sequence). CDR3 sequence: CASSLTAGHQETQYF. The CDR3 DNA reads TGTGCCAGCAGCTTAACGGCGGGGCACCAAGAGACCCAGTACTTC.

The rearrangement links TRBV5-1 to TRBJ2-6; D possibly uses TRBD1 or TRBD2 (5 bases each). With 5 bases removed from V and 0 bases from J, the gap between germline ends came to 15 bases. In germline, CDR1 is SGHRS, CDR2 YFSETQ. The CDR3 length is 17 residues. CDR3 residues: CASSSGPPTSGANVLTF. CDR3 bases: TGCGCCAGCAGTTCGGGACCACCTACCTCTGGGGCCAACGTCCTGACTTTC.

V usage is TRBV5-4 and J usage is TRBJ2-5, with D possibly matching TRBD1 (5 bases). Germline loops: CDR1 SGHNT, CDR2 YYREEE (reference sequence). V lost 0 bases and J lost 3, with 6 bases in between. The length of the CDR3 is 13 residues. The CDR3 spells CASSLAREETQYF. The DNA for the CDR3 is TGTGCCAGCAGCTTGGCCAGGGAAGAGACCCAGTACTTC.

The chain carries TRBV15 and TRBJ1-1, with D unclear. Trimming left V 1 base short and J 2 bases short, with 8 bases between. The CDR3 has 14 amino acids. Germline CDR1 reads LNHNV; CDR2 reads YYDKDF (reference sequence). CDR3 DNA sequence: TGTGCCACCAGCAGAGGAAAGCAAAACACTGAAGCTTTCTTT. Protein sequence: CATSRGKQNTEAFF.